This entry lists 30 T cell receptor beta chains sequenced from one sample in a study of blood T cell repertoires in COVID-19. Data came from immunoSEQ multiplex PCR; TCRdb stores just in-frame clones and leaves some out. The table records roughly 55,000 clones, roughly 84% of them present only once. Sequenced: peripheral blood. These receptors originate from a man aged 50 to 60 with active COVID-19.

The V call is TRBV13, the J call TRBJ1-2; D remains ambiguous. The CDR3 covers 13 residues. Germline CDR1 and CDR2: PRHDT and FYEKMQ (reference sequence). Trimming cost V 8 bases and J 4 bases, with 14 bases left between them. CDR3 DNA: TGTGCCAGCGGAGTAGCCGAGAGCTATGGCTACACCTTC. Its protein is CASGVAESYGYTF.

V and J are TRBV9 and TRBJ2-2; 10 bases map to TRBD1. Losses at the gene ends were 4 bases for V and 7 bases for J; bases not matched to a gene: 10. Germline V CDR1 and CDR2: SGDLS, YYNGEE. The length of the CDR3 is 16 residues. CDR3 coding DNA: TGTGCCAGCAGCCCTGGACAGGGGGGAATCGGCGGGGAGCTGTTTTTT. This codes for CASSPGQGGIGGELFF.

The chain employs TRBV10-3 and TRBJ1-4; tentative D call: TRBD1 (6 bases). Between the trimmed V and J ends, which lost 5 bases and 4 bases, there was a span of 14 bases. CDR3 length: 15 residues. Germline CDR1 reads ENHRY; CDR2 reads SYGVKD. CDR3 loop: CAISRGGADNEKLFF. In DNA, the CDR3 is TGTGCCATCAGTCGAGGGGGGGCGGATAATGAAAAACTGTTTTTT.

CDR3 residues: CASSLEGGLTEAFF. CDR3 DNA: TGCGCCAGCAGCTTGGAGGGGGGGCTCACTGAAGCTTTCTTT. The chain is built from TRBV5-1 and TRBJ1-1; a weak D match, TRBD1 (6 bases). The germline V gene has CDR1 SGHRS and CDR2 YFSETQ. The CDR3 loop spans 14 amino acids. V was cut by 0 bases and J by 4 bases, with 10 bases left in between.

The chain has TRBV6-5 and TRBJ2-3; 10 bases line up with TRBD1. Germline V gives CDR1 MNHEY, CDR2 SVGAGI. The length of the CDR3 is 14 residues. J lost 4 bases, V lost 6 bases, and 4 bases had no gene match. In DNA form, the CDR3 reads TGTGCCAGCAGAGAGGGACAGGGGTCAGATACGCAGTATTTT. Encoded protein: CASREGQGSDTQYF.

The V call is TRBV6-5, the J call TRBJ1-2, with D possibly TRBD1 on 5 matching bases. This CDR3 spans 13 amino acids. Germline V CDR1 and CDR2: MNHEY, SVGAGI. The CDR3 DNA sequence: TGTGCAACAGCAACAGGCATTAACTATGGCTACACCTTC. Its protein product is CATATGINYGYTF.

V gene TRBV27 combines with J gene TRBJ2-2; a possible D gene is TRBD1 (6 bases). V was clipped by 6 bases and J by 5 bases, with 13 bases between them. This CDR3 is built from 14 residues. Per germline, CDR1 MNHEY and CDR2 SMNVEV (reference sequence). CDR3 sequence reads: CASRQGWRTGELFF. The CDR3 bases are TGTGCCAGCAGACAGGGATGGAGAACCGGGGAGCTGTTTTTT.

This clone occurred once. The chain carries TRBV7-2 and TRBJ2-2; 8 bases are a match to TRBD2. J lost 8 bases, V lost 5 bases, and 19 bases had no gene match. The germline CDR1 and CDR2 sequences are SGHTA and FQGNSA. This CDR3 contains 18 residues. The CDR3: CASSPSRWREARGGELFF. The CDR3 DNA is TGTGCCAGCAGCCCCAGCAGGTGGCGGGAGGCCCGCGGGGGGGAGCTGTTTTTT.

The chain links TRBV27 to TRBJ2-3; 11 bases agree with TRBD1. From germline, CDR1 is MNHEY and CDR2 SMNVEV (reference sequence). This CDR3 has 15 amino acids. V was pared by 6 bases and J by 4 bases, with 6 bases of the junction left unmatched. The DNA for the CDR3 is TGTGCCAGCAGGACGAGGACAGGGGGCTCAGATACGCAGTATTTT. It yields the protein CASRTRTGGSDTQYF.

The chain is built from TRBV14 and TRBJ2-2; D gene uncertain. The CDR3 is 12 amino acids. Trimming stripped 2 bases from V and 6 bases from J, with 4 bases between. Germline values: CDR1 SGHDN, CDR2 FVKESK. In DNA, the CDR3 is TGTGCCAGCAGCCAACGGTCCGGGGAGCTGTTTTTT. Its translation is CASSQRSGELFF.

The chain links TRBV27 to TRBJ2-3; tentative D call: TRBD1 (6 bases). Germline assignment: CDR1 MNHEY and CDR2 SMNVEV (reference sequence). The germline V and J ends were trimmed by 3 bases and 3 bases, with 7 bases remaining between them. CDR3 size: 13 residues. This chain's CDR3 is CASSLGATDTQYF. The CDR3 bases are TGTGCCAGCAGTTTGGGGGCTACAGATACGCAGTATTTT.

The genes are TRBV5-6 and TRBJ1-2; 10 positions agree with TRBD1. V lost 4 bases and J lost 4; bases outside the gene matches: 7. This CDR3 region has 15 residues. CDR1 SGHDT and CDR2 YYEEEE come from the germline V gene. The CDR3: CASSPGTGATYGYTF. CDR3 nucleotide sequence: TGTGCCAGCAGCCCAGGGACAGGGGCGACCTATGGCTACACCTTC.

The V call is TRBV6-5, the J call TRBJ2-7; TRBD2 might be the D (5 bases). The V end lost 1 base, the J end lost 6 bases, and 13 bases lay between the germline ends. CDR1 and CDR2 (germline): MNHEY, SVGAGI. The CDR3 spans 14 residues. The CDR3 region has the DNA TGTGCCAGCAGTTACTTACACCTCGGAGGCGAGCAGTACTTC. Protein sequence: CASSYLHLGGEQYF.

The CDR3, as DNA: TGTGCCAGCAGCTTACGGGAGTTGGCAGAGACCCAGTACTTC. This encodes CASSLRELAETQYF. The rearrangement uses TRBV7-8 and TRBJ2-5; a possible D gene is TRBD2 (6 bases). The germline gives CDR1 SGHVS, CDR2 FQNEAQ. V was pared by 2 bases and J by 4 bases, with 11 bases between. The CDR3 extends over 14 amino acids.

The chain combines TRBV19 with TRBJ2-1; 9 bases agree with TRBD2. Germline CDR1 and CDR2: LNHDA and SQIVND (reference sequence). The V gene end was trimmed by 4 bases and the J gene end by 6 bases; junction bases not matched to a gene: 7. This CDR3 has 15 residues. CDR3 residues: CASSTLGGGANEQFF. CDR3 sequence (DNA): TGTGCCAGTAGTACCCTTGGCGGGGGGGCCAATGAGCAGTTCTTC.

The rearrangement joins TRBV5-1 to TRBJ1-2; no clear D gene. Germline V lookup: CDR1 SGHRS, CDR2 YFSETQ. This CDR3 is built from 14 residues. V was trimmed by 3 bases and J by 3 bases, leaving 12 bases between them. The CDR3 sequence is CASSSHPGYYGYTF. CDR3 nucleotide sequence: TGCGCCAGCAGCTCCCACCCAGGCTACTATGGCTACACCTTC.

The chain joins TRBV7-2 to TRBJ1-5, with 7 bases aligning to TRBD1. Germline trimming cut 4 bases from V and 7 bases from J; bases unmatched to any gene: 13. CDR3 length: 16 amino acids. The germline V gene has CDR1 SGHTA and CDR2 FQGNSA. As DNA, the CDR3 is TGTGCCAGCAGCTCGGAAGTGACAGGGCAGGAACAGCCCCAGCATTTT. It is translated as CASSSEVTGQEQPQHF.

The genes are TRBV13 and TRBJ1-3; D not certain. The CDR3 is 14 residues long. With 3 bases removed from V and 8 bases from J, the gap between germline ends came to 14 bases. In germline, CDR1 is PRHDT, CDR2 FYEKMQ (reference sequence). In nucleotides, the CDR3 is TGTGCCAGCAGCTTTGATAGAGTTCGGGACACCATATATTTT. The encoded protein is CASSFDRVRDTIYF.

The genes are TRBV15 and TRBJ2-5, with TRBD1 matching 7 bases. The CDR3 covers 13 residues. From germline, CDR1 is LNHNV and CDR2 YYDKDF (reference sequence). V gave up 5 bases and J gave up 4 bases; unmatched junction bases: 4. The CDR3: CATSAYRGETQYF. The CDR3 DNA reads TGTGCCACCAGCGCCTACAGGGGAGAGACCCAGTACTTC.

The V gene is TRBV4-3, the J gene TRBJ2-5; 9 bases map to TRBD2. Losses at the gene ends were 4 bases for V and 4 bases for J; bases not matched to a gene: 7. CDR1 and CDR2 (germline): LGHNA, YSLEER. This CDR3 has 15 amino acids. The DNA for the CDR3 is TGCGCCAGCAGCCCTAGCGGGGTTGGCGGAGAGACCCAGTACTTC. Amino acid sequence: CASSPSGVGGETQYF.

The rearrangement joins TRBV9 to TRBJ2-3; 7 bases map to TRBD1. CDR3 length: 14 amino acids. The germline V gene has CDR1 SGDLS and CDR2 YYNGEE. The V and J ends lost 0 bases and 5 bases, in that order; junction bases with no gene match: 3. The CDR3 region is CASSVGRGRDTQYF. The CDR3 DNA sequence: TGTGCCAGCAGCGTAGGTAGGGGGCGAGATACGCAGTATTTT.

This clone is judged medium-sized. This chain connects TRBV19 to TRBJ1-6; 10 bases agree with TRBD1. Germline V gene data show CDR1 as LNHDA and CDR2 as SQIVND (reference sequence). The V gene end was trimmed by 5 bases and the J gene end by 10 bases; junction bases not matched to a gene: 14. There are 17 residues in the CDR3. The CDR3 coding sequence is TGTGCCAGTAGTTCGCCGGGACAGGGGATTCCAAGGTCACCCCTCCACTTT. This gives the protein CASSSPGQGIPRSPLHF.

The chain links TRBV6-2 or TRBV6-3 to TRBJ1-2, with 8 bases matching TRBD1. This CDR3 comprises 15 residues. V dropped 5 bases and J dropped 3; count of bases not matched to a gene: 8. Germline CDR1 MNHEY, CDR2 SVGEGT. The CDR3 protein is CASSEQGARDYGYTF. In DNA, the CDR3 is TGTGCCAGCAGTGAGCAGGGGGCGCGGGACTATGGCTACACCTTC.

The chain couples TRBV4-1 to TRBJ2-3; TRBD1 might be the D (6 bases). Germline CDR1 is MGHRA and CDR2 is YSYEKL. V dropped 1 base and J dropped 6 bases, with 11 bases sitting between them. There are 14 residues in the CDR3. The CDR3 is CASSQGFRGDTQYF. In DNA form, the CDR3 reads TGCGCCAGCAGCCAAGGGTTCAGGGGCGATACGCAGTATTTT.

This clone showed up just once. V and J are TRBV15 and TRBJ2-5; 8 bases are a match to TRBD1. The V segment lost 1 base and the J segment 5 bases; nucleotides outside the gene matches: 6. Per germline, CDR1 LNHNV and CDR2 YYDKDF (reference sequence). The CDR3 extends over 15 amino acids. The chain's CDR3 is CATSRASDRVETQYF. The CDR3 bases are TGTGCCACCAGCAGAGCCTCGGACAGGGTGGAGACCCAGTACTTC.

This clone was recorded a few times. The CDR3 sequence: CASSQDLNRGGLGYTF. In nucleotides, the CDR3 is TGCGCCAGCAGCCAAGATCTTAACAGGGGAGGACTAGGCTACACCTTC. This chain connects TRBV4-1 to TRBJ1-2; TRBD1 aligns across 7 bases. The CDR3 contains 16 residues. V gave up 0 bases and J gave up 8 bases; unmatched junction bases: 12. The germline V gene encodes CDR1 MGHRA and CDR2 YSYEKL.

The rearrangement uses TRBV2 and TRBJ1-1, with D perhaps matching TRBD1 (6 bases). Germline CDR1 is SNHLY and CDR2 is FYNNEI. The length of the CDR3 is 14 residues. Trimming pared 6 bases from V and 3 bases from J, leaving 14 bases between. CDR3 DNA: TGTGCCAGCAGATCACAGGGAGAATACACTGAAGCTTTCTTT. This sequence encodes CASRSQGEYTEAFF.

The V gene is TRBV7-9, the J gene TRBJ2-6; 8 bases map to TRBD2. V was pared by 7 bases and J by 4 bases, with 12 bases of the junction left unmatched. The CDR3 contains 17 residues. Germline CDR1 reads SEHNR; CDR2 reads FQNEAQ (reference sequence). Written as DNA, the CDR3 is TGTGCCAGCACCACAGGGACTAGAGCTGCCGGGGCCAACGTCCTGACTTTC. Amino acids: CASTTGTRAAGANVLTF. Full variable domain (missing parts from reference TRBV7-9 and TRBJ2-6): DTGVSQNPRHKITKRGQNVTFRCDPISEHNRLYWYRQTLGQGPEFLTYFQNEAQLEKSRLLSDRFSAERPKGSFSTLEIQRTEQGDSAMYLCASTTGTRAAGANVLTFGAGSRLTVL.

The chain uses TRBV4-2 and TRBJ2-5, with 8 positions matching TRBD2. Germline CDR1 reads LGHNA; CDR2 reads YNFKEQ. This CDR3 comprises 16 residues. V dropped 0 bases and J dropped 6; count of bases not matched to a gene: 9. The CDR3 DNA reads TGTGCCAGCAGCCAAGAGCTAACGGGGGGGCGAAAGACCCAGTACTTC. The encoded protein is CASSQELTGGRKTQYF.

The chain employs TRBV10-3 and TRBJ1-2; the D gene is possibly TRBD1 (5 bases). CDR1 is ENHRY and CDR2 is SYGVKD in the germline V gene. Trimming cost V 7 bases and J 1 base, with 16 bases left between them. The CDR3 sequence is 15 residues long. The CDR3 sequence is CAINPGGGINYGYTF. The CDR3 region has the DNA TGTGCCATCAACCCTGGCGGGGGGATTAACTATGGCTACACCTTC.